This TCR beta chain came from a study of T cell responses to AZD1222 COVID-19 vaccine. For the study at large: Second-dose recipients at about 4 or about 12 weeks were treated as one pooled group.

Produced via immunoSEQ multiplex PCR; TCRdb's table is partial and in-frame only. The repertoire holds tens of thousands of clones, with 85% to 95% as singletons. As regards this clone: As yet, its antigen is unknown.

Study-wide findings and caveats: Baseline testing showed seropositivity in only a handful of AZD1222 recipients. Vaccine-associated CD4 TCRs spanned spike, dominant at 160-218 and 743-854. Once two AZD1222 doses were given, Spike-specific TCR breadth and depth went up.

Trimming took off 5 bases at V and 1 base at J, with 14 bases between the two ends. The CDR3 has 15 amino acids. Germline-derived CDR1 and CDR2 are SGHVS and FNYEAQ. Material: peripheral blood, obtained on day 0 of AZD1222 vaccination. The sequence was collected from an adult in good health. The chain carries TRBV7-6 and TRBJ1-1; the D gene is possibly TRBD1 (5 bases). The CDR3 loop is CASSPGGAGNTEAFF. The CDR3 nucleotides read TGTGCCAGCAGCCCGGGCGGGGCAGGGAACACTGAAGCTTTCTTT.